The 28 T cell receptor beta chains below come from one sample, sequenced in a study of shared clonotypes between healthy human individuals. Only in-frame clones appear in the TCRdb table, and some are missing; sequencing was by immunoSEQ multiplex PCR. The profile shows around 2.5 million clones, 90% to 95% of them singletons. The sample taken for sequencing was naive CD4+ T cells from PBMCs. Subset: CD45RA+ positively selected. All receptors come from a man between 18 and 35 years old in good health. Some clones in this sample may be carry-over from other donors' samples.

The genes are TRBV5-1 and TRBJ2-4, with 11 nucleotides matching TRBD1. The CDR3 sequence is 19 residues long. Trimming cost V 4 bases and J 1 base; bases outside gene matches: 13. Germline V CDR1 and CDR2: SGHRS, YFSETQ. The chain's CDR3 is CASSTFPGQGDYAKNIQYF. The CDR3 DNA reads TGCGCCAGCAGCACCTTTCCGGGACAGGGGGATTATGCCAAAAACATTCAGTACTTC.

The chain uses TRBV2 and TRBJ2-3; no firm D call. The germline V gene encodes CDR1 SNHLY and CDR2 FYNNEI. The CDR3 spans 13 residues. The germline V and J ends were trimmed by 10 bases and 4 bases, with 15 bases remaining between them. CDR3 region: CATRLGLSDTQYF. The CDR3 DNA follows: TGTGCCACCAGGCTAGGTCTATCAGATACGCAGTATTTT.

This sequence joins TRBV6-4 and TRBJ2-1; tentative D call: TRBD2 (6 bases). Germline-derived CDR1 and CDR2 are MRHNA and SNTAGT. This CDR3 spans 15 amino acids. V dropped 5 bases and J dropped 2 bases, with 13 bases sitting between them. The CDR3 protein is CASSQDGGAYNEQFF. The CDR3 DNA follows: TGTGCCAGCAGTCAGGACGGCGGGGCCTACAATGAGCAGTTCTTC.

The V and J genes are TRBV5-1 and TRBJ2-1; D gene uncertain. The CDR3 totals 16 residues. Germline lookup yields CDR1 SGHRS and CDR2 YFSETQ. The V gene lost 4 bases and the J gene lost 0 bases, with 14 bases spanning the gap. The CDR3 DNA reads as TGCGCCAGCAGCCCGGATTTGTGGGGCTCCTACAATGAGCAGTTCTTC. The encoded protein is CASSPDLWGSYNEQFF.

V and J are TRBV18 and TRBJ2-1, with 14 bases aligning to TRBD2. The J segment lost 12 bases and the V segment lost 3 bases, leaving 7 bases of the junction unmatched. This CDR3 region has 15 residues. Germline V gives CDR1 KGHSH, CDR2 LQKENI. The CDR3 DNA sequence: TGTGCCAGCTCACCGGAGACTAGCGGGAGGGCTGGGCAGTTCTTC. As protein: CASSPETSGRAGQFF.

The V call is TRBV7-3, the J call TRBJ1-3; D is unclear. The CDR3 is 15 amino acids. Deletions cut 2 bases from V and 1 base from J, with 9 bases between. The germline V gene encodes CDR1 SGHTA and CDR2 FQGTGA. The CDR3 here is CASSLSRGSGNTIYF. The CDR3 DNA reads as TGTGCCAGCAGCTTATCCCGGGGATCTGGAAACACCATATATTTT. Full variable domain (rest looked up from reference TRBV7-3 and TRBJ1-3): GAGVSQTPSNKVTEKGKYVELRCDPISGHTALYWYRQSLGQGPEFLIYFQGTGAADDSGLPNDRFFAVRPEGSVSTLKIQRTERGDSAVYLCASSLSRGSGNTIYFGEGSWLTVV.

This rearrangement joins TRBV9 to TRBJ2-2; 9 bases map to TRBD2. CDR1 SGDLS and CDR2 YYNGEE come from the germline V gene. The CDR3 runs to 16 residues. With 3 bases clipped from V and 7 bases from J, the junction kept 10 bases outside the gene matches. CDR3 bases: TGTGCCAGCAGCGCCAGACTAGCGGAGGGGGGCGGGGAGCTGTTTTTT. Its translation is CASSARLAEGGGELFF.

The rearrangement joins TRBV2 to TRBJ1-5; D gene unclear. The germline gives CDR1 SNHLY, CDR2 FYNNEI. The CDR3 has 16 amino acids. V was trimmed by 7 bases and J by 0 bases, leaving 16 bases between them. The CDR3 reads CASTSGSPYSNQPQHF. The CDR3 DNA follows: TGTGCCAGCACCTCGGGCTCGCCCTATAGCAATCAGCCCCAGCATTTT.

This clone was seen a handful of times. V is TRBV11-2 and J is TRBJ2-2, with 11 bases identical to TRBD2. Germline trimming cut 5 bases from V and 7 bases from J; bases unmatched to any gene: 12. From germline, CDR1 is SGHAT and CDR2 FQNNGV. The CDR3 covers 17 residues. The DNA for the CDR3 is TGTGCCAGCAGCCCCAGAACTAGCGGGAGTTCTGGCGGGGAGCTGTTTTTT. It translates to CASSPRTSGSSGGELFF.

V gene TRBV2 combines with J gene TRBJ1-2, with 8 bases that match TRBD1. J was trimmed by 4 bases and V by 6 bases; bases with no gene match: 25. Germline V gene lookup returns CDR1 SNHLY and CDR2 FYNNEI. This CDR3 has 20 amino acids. This chain's CDR3 is CASSAIRQGRPFTPPYGYTF. In DNA, the CDR3 is TGTGCCAGCAGCGCCATACGACAGGGGAGGCCATTCACACCCCCCTATGGCTACACCTTC.

This clone appeared a few times. The rearrangement links TRBV10-3 to TRBJ1-1; D remains ambiguous. Germline values: CDR1 ENHRY, CDR2 SYGVKD. The V end lost 6 bases, the J end lost 5 bases, and 16 bases lay between the germline ends. This CDR3 is built from 14 residues. The CDR3 reads CAISPRWAGTEAFF. The CDR3 DNA reads TGTGCCATCAGCCCTAGGTGGGCCGGGACTGAAGCTTTCTTT.

This clone was picked up one time. The chain uses TRBV7-9 and TRBJ1-4; the D gene is possibly TRBD1 (6 bases). The V end lost 4 bases, the J end lost 5 bases, and 17 bases lay between the germline ends. CDR1 and CDR2 from the germline V gene are SEHNR and FQNEAQ (reference sequence). The CDR3 extends over 16 amino acids. CDR3: CASSSITSQGNEKLFF. The DNA for the CDR3 is TGTGCCAGCAGCTCCATAACGTCCCAGGGGAATGAAAAACTGTTTTTT.

As concerns this clone: The same CDR3 can be traced to other DNA sequences in this sample. This rearrangement joins TRBV2 to TRBJ1-1; tentatively, D is TRBD1 (6 bases). Germline values: CDR1 SNHLY, CDR2 FYNNEI. The CDR3 length is 13 residues. The ends were cut back, 6 bases at V and 4 bases at J, with 12 bases in the middle. The CDR3 DNA reads as TGTGCCAGCAGCCCCGGGGGCGGCACTGAAGCTTTCTTT. Its protein is CASSPGGGTEAFF.

The chain links TRBV7-9 to TRBJ1-1; 12 nucleotides match TRBD1. The V segment lost 5 bases and the J segment 4 bases; nucleotides outside the gene matches: 11. This CDR3 has 17 amino acids. CDR1 and CDR2 from the germline V gene are SEHNR and FQNEAQ (reference sequence). The CDR3 DNA sequence: TGTGCCAGCAGCAGCCGGGACAGGGGGCGCTTAGGCACTGAAGCTTTCTTT. Its protein is CASSSRDRGRLGTEAFF. The full variable domain, completed using reference TRBV7-9 and TRBJ1-1, is DTGVSQNPRHKITKRGQNVTFRCDPISEHNRLYWYRQTLGQGPEFLTYFQNEAQLEKSRLLSDRFSAERPKGSFSTLEIQRTEQGDSAMYLCASSSRDRGRLGTEAFFGQGTRLTVV.

In its sample, this clone was seen once. Other DNA sequences from this sample encode an identical CDR3 as well. The chain joins TRBV5-4 to TRBJ2-3; 9 positions agree with TRBD2. The CDR3 has 15 amino acids. V trimming: 4 bases; J trimming: 1 base; junction bases outside the gene matches: 4. Germline assignment: CDR1 SGHNT and CDR2 YYREEE (reference sequence). CDR3 in DNA: TGTGCCAGCAGCCCAAGGACTAGCGGCACAGATACGCAGTATTTT. Translated, it gives CASSPRTSGTDTQYF.

With respect to this clone: Other DNA sequences in this specimen translate into the identical CDR3. This CDR3 is CASSSNSGANVLTF. CDR3 nucleotides: TGTGCCAGCAGCTCCAACTCTGGGGCCAACGTCCTGACTTTC. The rearrangement links TRBV7-2 to TRBJ2-6; D unclear. Trimming removed 4 bases at V and 0 bases at J, with 4 bases between. Germline lookup yields CDR1 SGHTA and CDR2 FQGNSA. The CDR3 is 14 residues long.

This sequence joins TRBV6-1 and TRBJ1-2; no definite D call. This CDR3 has 13 residues. The ends were cut back, 1 base at V and 8 bases at J, with 11 bases in the middle. CDR1 and CDR2 from the germline V gene are MNHNS and SASEGT. CDR3 DNA: TGTGCCAGCAGTGAAGGGAAAGGAGGGGGCTACACCTTC. It codes for CASSEGKGGGYTF.

This rearrangement joins TRBV18 to TRBJ2-3; tentatively, D is TRBD1 or TRBD2 (5 bases each). V lost 6 bases and J lost 2, with 18 bases in between. This CDR3 region has 16 residues. Germline V gene sequence: CDR1 KGHSH, CDR2 LQKENI. For the CDR3, the DNA is TGTGCCAGCTCTGCTAAACCGGGACCGAACACAGATACGCAGTATTTT. Amino acid sequence: CASSAKPGPNTDTQYF.

This chain links TRBV11-2 with TRBJ2-1; the match to TRBD1 covers 7 bases. V trimming: 6 bases; J trimming: 4 bases; junction bases outside the gene matches: 9. The CDR3 has 15 amino acids. CDR1 is SGHAT, CDR2 FQNNGV, per germline. The CDR3: CASRWAKGAYNEQFF. In DNA, the CDR3 is TGTGCCAGCAGGTGGGCCAAGGGGGCTTACAATGAGCAGTTCTTC. Based on the CDR3 plus reference TRBV11-2 and TRBJ2-1, the full variable domain is EAGVAQSPRYKIIEKRQSVAFWCNPISGHATLYWYQQILGQGPKLLIQFQNNGVVDDSQLPKDRFSAERLKGVDSTLKIQPAKLEDSAVYLCASRWAKGAYNEQFFGPGTRLTVL.

The rearrangement uses TRBV6-4 and TRBJ2-1; 9 bases line up with TRBD1. Germline lookup yields CDR1 MRHNA and CDR2 SNTAGT. This CDR3 is 13 amino acids long. The trim removed 8 bases at V and 7 bases at J, leaving 6 bases unmatched. In DNA, the CDR3 is TGTGCCAGCTCGGGGACAGGGAGGAATGAGCAGTTCTTC. Translation gives CASSGTGRNEQFF.

This clone was recorded a few times. The gene calls are TRBV6-5 and TRBJ1-2, with D unclear. The V gene lost 5 bases and the J gene lost 8 bases, with 15 bases spanning the gap. There are 13 residues in the CDR3. The V gene's germline CDR1 is MNHEY and CDR2 SVGAGI. DNA of the CDR3: TGTGCCAGCAGTCCTGGCCGGGAGATCGGCTACACCTTC. Translated: CASSPGREIGYTF.

About this clone itself: The same CDR3 also results from other DNA sequences found in this sample. The chain employs TRBV5-1 and TRBJ2-7; no reliable D call. Trimming shortened V by 0 bases and J by 2 bases, and 9 bases separated the two germline ends. Germline V lookup: CDR1 SGHRS, CDR2 YFSETQ. This CDR3 has 14 residues. CDR3 amino acids: CASSLEAGTYEQYF. CDR3 bases: TGCGCCAGCAGCTTGGAGGCCGGAACCTACGAGCAGTACTTC.

The chain is built from TRBV11-2 and TRBJ2-7, with D perhaps matching TRBD2 (6 bases). The CDR3 runs 13 residues. Trimming cost V 3 bases and J 6 bases, with 12 bases left between them. The germline V gene encodes CDR1 SGHAT and CDR2 FQNNGV. CDR3 protein: CASSFTGVSEQYF. The CDR3, as DNA: TGTGCCAGCAGCTTCACGGGGGTTTCCGAGCAGTACTTC.

The chain couples TRBV4-1 to TRBJ1-1, with D possibly TRBD1 on 6 matching bases. Germline V gives CDR1 MGHRA, CDR2 YSYEKL. CDR3 length: 16 amino acids. V was clipped by 4 bases and J by 0 bases, with 15 bases between them. The CDR3 coding sequence is TGCGCCAGCAGCCCCAGCGGCGGGACATTGAACACTGAAGCTTTCTTT. This sequence encodes CASSPSGGTLNTEAFF.

This chain connects TRBV5-4 to TRBJ2-3; D gene unclear. The CDR3 is made up of 12 amino acids. Germline CDR1 SGHNT, CDR2 YYREEE (reference sequence). Deletions cut 3 bases from V and 6 bases from J, with 8 bases between. CDR3 in amino acids: CASSSMSDTQYF. DNA of the CDR3: TGTGCCAGCAGCTCCATGTCGGATACGCAGTATTTT. The full variable domain, with the rest looked up from reference TRBV5-4 and TRBJ2-3, is ETGVTQSPTHLIKTRGQQVTLRCSSQSGHNTVSWYQQALGQGPQFIFQYYREEENGRGNFPPRFSGLQFPNYSSELNVNALELDDSALYLCASSSMSDTQYFGPGTRLTVL.

The chain couples TRBV11-2 to TRBJ2-5, with 7 positions matching TRBD2. V trimming: 5 bases; J trimming: 4 bases; junction bases outside the gene matches: 19. The CDR3 totals 18 residues. Germline CDR1 reads SGHAT; CDR2 reads FQNNGV. CDR3 bases: TGTGCCAGCAGCGTCCGACTGGGGCGGGAGATAAGGGGAGAGACCCAGTACTTC. It codes for CASSVRLGREIRGETQYF.

V and J are TRBV5-1 and TRBJ1-3; unclear D gene. The CDR3 has 15 residues. V was trimmed by 0 bases and J by 0 bases, leaving 7 bases between them. The V gene's germline CDR1 is SGHRS and CDR2 YFSETQ. The CDR3 loop reads CASSLDATSGNTIYF. CDR3 DNA sequence: TGCGCCAGCAGCTTGGACGCCACCTCTGGAAACACCATATATTTT.

The rearrangement uses TRBV27 and TRBJ2-3, with D uncertain. The CDR3 loop spans 18 amino acids. Trimming stripped 6 bases from V and 0 bases from J, with 22 bases between. Germline CDR1 reads MNHEY; CDR2 reads SMNVEV (reference sequence). The CDR3 sequence is CASRERWLLLDSTDTQYF. The CDR3, as DNA: TGTGCCAGCAGAGAACGATGGCTGCTTTTGGATAGCACAGATACGCAGTATTTT.